This T cell receptor (beta chain) was identified in a study of molecular identifiers for immune sequencing clone quantification. Trimming took off 2 bases at V and 4 bases at J, with 13 bases between the two ends. CDR3 length: 15 residues. Germline V gene sequence: CDR1 MNHEY, CDR2 SVGAGI. This clonotype was observed a handful of times. Its antigen is unidentified. MiXCR, applied by TCRdb to the PCR reads, yields one record per CDR3 protein. The sample lists about 98,000 distinct CDR3 sequences; 30% to 45% were seen once. General observations from the study: Barcode-sharing identical TCR molecules could underestimate highly expanded clone sizes. More than 99% of effector molecules, versus under 1% of naive-cell molecules, belonged to clones above 20 RNA copies.

The V and J genes are TRBV6-5 and TRBJ2-3; unclear D gene. The clonotype was recovered from a human donor in good health. Some libraries in this study had Jurkat cell RNA spiked in. The sample consisted of naive CD8+ T cells from blood, with Jurkat cell RNA spiked in. Documented subset: FACS-sorted CD8+CD4-CCR7+CD45RA+ naive T cells. The CDR3 region is CASSYVSTASDTQYF. CDR3 coding DNA: TGTGCCAGCAGTTACGTTTCTACGGCGTCAGATACGCAGTATTTT.